This TCR beta chain was sequenced during a study of blood T cells in healthy people across ages. Study-wide findings and caveats: Strong correlation linked observed beta diversity and percent naive T cells. A roughly linear age-dependent decrease characterized TCR beta diversity per million T cells.

Notes on this clonotype: As yet, its antigen is unknown. The junction shows a germline mismatch at one end, possibly a read error.

The CDR3 is 12 amino acids. Germline loops: CDR1 LGHNA, CDR2 YSLEER. The extraction recovered at least 5.5 micrograms of total RNA per sample. Alongside a J-beta primer mix, a sample-barcoded 5' primer served in a second PCR lasting 7 to 11 cycles. TCRdb called the 5' RACE reads again in MiXCR, with one record for every CDR3 protein. The sample consists of about 940,000 distinct CDR3 sequences, roughly 52% of them appearing once. The rearrangement uses TRBV4-3 and TRBJ1-2; no clear D. This sequence was found in a man younger than 45 in good health. Sequences were obtained from blood. The CDR3: CASGQAQDGYTF. The CDR3 DNA sequence: TGCGCCAGCGGCCAGGCACAAGATGGCTACACCTTC.